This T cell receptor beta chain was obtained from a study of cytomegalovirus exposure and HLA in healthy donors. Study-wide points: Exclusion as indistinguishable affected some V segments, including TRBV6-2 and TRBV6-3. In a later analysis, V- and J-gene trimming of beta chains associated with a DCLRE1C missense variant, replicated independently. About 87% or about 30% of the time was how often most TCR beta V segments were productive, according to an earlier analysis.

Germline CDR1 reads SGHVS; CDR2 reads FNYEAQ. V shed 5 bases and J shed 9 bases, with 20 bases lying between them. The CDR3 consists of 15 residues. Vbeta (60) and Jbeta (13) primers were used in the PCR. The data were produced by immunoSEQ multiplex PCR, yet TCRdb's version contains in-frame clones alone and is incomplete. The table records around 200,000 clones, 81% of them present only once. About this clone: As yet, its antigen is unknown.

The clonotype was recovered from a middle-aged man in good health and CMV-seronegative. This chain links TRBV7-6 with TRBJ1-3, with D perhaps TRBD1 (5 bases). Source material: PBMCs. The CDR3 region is CASSGAVAPVSTIYF. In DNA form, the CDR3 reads TGTGCCAGCAGCGGGGCGGTGGCACCGGTTAGCACCATATATTTT.